This passage covers 28 T cell receptor beta chains from one sample sequenced in a study of blood T cell repertoires in COVID-19. The assay was immunoSEQ multiplex PCR, and TCRdb's table has in-frame clones only and misses some. The sample lists approximately 150,000 clones, 90% seen once, with about 18% in the top ten. Input material: peripheral blood. The receptors come from a man in his sixties with active or convalescent COVID-19.

The V gene is TRBV2, the J gene TRBJ1-2; 7 bases fit TRBD1. After removal of 5 bases from V and 0 bases from J, the junction contained 3 bases not matched to a gene. CDR3 length: 14 residues. Germline V gene lookup returns CDR1 SNHLY and CDR2 FYNNEI. In DNA, the CDR3 is TGTGCCAGCAGTCGACAGGGTTCTAACTATGGCTACACCTTC. This sequence encodes CASSRQGSNYGYTF.

J is TRBJ1-4 and V is TRBV7-9; D possibly corresponds to TRBD1 (5 bases). The CDR3 has 14 residues. Germline-derived CDR1 and CDR2 are SEHNR and FQNEAQ (reference sequence). Between the trimmed V and J ends, which lost 1 base and 5 bases, there was a span of 8 bases. CDR3 DNA: TGTGCCAGCAGCTTAGGAAAGGGGAATGAAAAACTGTTTTTT. This codes for CASSLGKGNEKLFF.

CDR3 sequence: CASSEVWVGQGESPLHF. CDR3 nucleotides: TGTGCCAGCAGTGAAGTTTGGGTTGGACAGGGGGAGTCACCCCTCCACTTT. The chain uses TRBV6-1 and TRBJ1-6; 10 bases fit TRBD1. The CDR3 extends over 17 amino acids. CDR1 MNHNS and CDR2 SASEGT come from the germline V gene. V lost 1 base to trimming and J lost 10 bases; unmatched junction nucleotides: 10.

The CDR3 sequence: CASRSDRAPSYEQYF. In DNA form, the CDR3 reads TGTGCCAGCAGATCTGACAGGGCCCCCTCCTACGAGCAGTACTTC. The V and J genes are TRBV4-2 and TRBJ2-7, with 7 bases lining up with TRBD1. The trim removed 6 bases at V and 0 bases at J, leaving 8 bases unmatched. Germline CDR1 is LGHNA and CDR2 is YNFKEQ. CDR3 length equals 15 residues.

V gene TRBV18 combines with J gene TRBJ2-2; weak D call: TRBD2 (5 bases). Trimming removed 6 bases from V and 5 bases from J, with 13 bases in between. The CDR3 is 14 amino acids. Germline-derived CDR1 and CDR2 are KGHSH and LQKENI. CDR3 in amino acids: CASSYQEGTGELFF. CDR3 bases: TGTGCCAGCTCCTACCAAGAGGGTACCGGGGAGCTGTTTTTT.

This sequence joins TRBV10-2 and TRBJ2-7; D is possibly TRBD2 (7 bases). Looked up from germline, CDR1 is WSHSY and CDR2 is SAAADI. This CDR3 region has 12 residues. V was cut by 8 bases and J by 7 bases, with 15 bases left in between. CDR3 in amino acids: CASLGGAHEQYF. CDR3 in DNA: TGCGCCAGCCTGGGGGGGGCTCATGAGCAGTACTTC.

The V gene is TRBV6-6, the J gene TRBJ2-7, with a tentative D call TRBD1 (6 bases). The CDR3 is 17 residues long. Germline CDR1 and CDR2: MNHNY and SVGAGI (reference sequence). With 5 bases removed from V and 3 bases from J, the gap between germline ends came to 23 bases. The chain's CDR3 is CASSPTMGQGMLYEQYF. The CDR3 DNA follows: TGTGCCAGCAGTCCCACTATGGGGCAGGGGATGCTCTACGAGCAGTACTTC.

J is TRBJ2-2 and V is TRBV10-3; 10 bases line up with TRBD1. Germline trimming cut 2 bases from V and 5 bases from J; bases unmatched to any gene: 5. This CDR3 is 16 amino acids long. Per the germline V gene, CDR1 is ENHRY and CDR2 is SYGVKD. The CDR3 region has the DNA TGTGCCATCAGTGAGGGGGGACAGGGGAGTACCGGGGAGCTGTTTTTT. Its translation is CAISEGGQGSTGELFF.

The chain is built from TRBV10-3 and TRBJ1-2, with D perhaps matching TRBD1 (5 bases). V lost 6 bases to trimming and J lost 7 bases, with 9 bases between them. Germline CDR1 ENHRY, CDR2 SYGVKD. The length of the CDR3 is 11 residues. The CDR3 region has the DNA TGTGCCATCAGGGGACTGGGTGGCTACACCTTC. Its protein product is CAIRGLGGYTF.

This chain joins TRBV20-1 and TRBJ2-1, with a weak D call TRBD1 (6 bases). V lost 5 bases and J 16 bases, leaving 15 bases between the germline ends. The CDR3 runs 10 residues. Germline CDR1 is DFQATT and CDR2 is SNEGSKA (reference sequence). CDR3: CSASETGTFF. The CDR3 nucleotides are TGCAGTGCTTCGGAGACAGGAACCTTCTTC.

The chain uses TRBV5-1 and TRBJ2-7; 7 nucleotides agree with TRBD1. Germline CDR1 reads SGHRS; CDR2 reads YFSETQ. V was clipped by 0 bases and J by 3 bases; unmatched bases: 6. This CDR3 is built from 15 residues. As DNA, the CDR3 is TGCGCCAGCAGCTTGGGTGTAGGGGGCATCTACGAGCAGTACTTC. As protein: CASSLGVGGIYEQYF.

The gene calls are TRBV6-5 and TRBJ1-1; the D gene is possibly TRBD1 (5 bases). V lost 2 bases and J lost 3, with 7 bases in between. The CDR3 contains 13 residues. CDR1 and CDR2 (germline): MNHEY, SVGAGI. The CDR3 nucleotides are TGTGCCAGCAGTTACAGCAGGGACACTGAAGCTTTCTTT. Its protein is CASSYSRDTEAFF.

The rearrangement links TRBV9 to TRBJ2-7; D possibly corresponds to TRBD1 (5 bases). Trimming left V 1 base short and J 6 bases short, with 17 bases between. Germline V gene lookup returns CDR1 SGDLS and CDR2 YYNGEE. The CDR3 contains 15 residues. CDR3 protein: CASSVSRGSSTEQYF. Here the CDR3 DNA reads TGTGCCAGCAGCGTAAGTAGGGGAAGCTCCACCGAGCAGTACTTC.

The CDR3 loop is CSVGSFDGYGYTF. The DNA for the CDR3 is TGCAGCGTTGGGAGTTTTGACGGCTATGGCTACACCTTC. The chain recombines TRBV29-1 with TRBJ1-2; D uncertain. Germline-derived CDR1 and CDR2 are SQVTM and ANQGSEA. V was pared by 4 bases and J by 4 bases, with 13 bases between. This CDR3 has 13 residues.

The chain is built from TRBV11-3 and TRBJ2-1; 9 positions match TRBD2. The junction had 8 bases not matched to a gene; V was cut back by 5 bases and J by 9 bases. Germline V gives CDR1 SGHNT, CDR2 YENEEA. This CDR3 is built from 14 residues. The CDR3 protein is CASSPQTSGGEQFF. Here the CDR3 DNA reads TGTGCCAGCAGCCCACAGACTAGCGGAGGTGAGCAGTTCTTC.

The CDR3 DNA reads as TGTGCCAGCTCACCGGGAGATTTGTACTATGGCTACACCTTC. Its translation is CASSPGDLYYGYTF. The J gene is TRBJ1-2, the V gene TRBV18, with D unresolved. The CDR3 has 14 residues. The V gene lost 3 bases and the J gene lost 3 bases, with 11 bases spanning the gap. CDR1 and CDR2 (germline): KGHSH, LQKENI.

The CDR3, as DNA: TGTGCCAGCAAGGTGACATCAACAGATACGCAGTATTTT. It is translated as CASKVTSTDTQYF. The chain employs TRBV6-5 and TRBJ2-3; no definite D call. CDR3 length: 13 amino acids. Germline V lookup: CDR1 MNHEY, CDR2 SVGAGI. V was pared by 7 bases and J by 3 bases, with 11 bases between.

This chain uses TRBV5-1 with TRBJ2-1, with TRBD2 matching 9 bases. V gave up 6 bases and J gave up 6 bases; unmatched junction bases: 7. The CDR3 runs to 14 residues. Germline V CDR1 and CDR2: SGHRS, YFSETQ. The CDR3 reads CASTRTSDVNEQFF. The CDR3 region has the DNA TGCGCCAGCACCAGGACTAGCGATGTCAATGAGCAGTTCTTC.

This clone was found once. This chain uses TRBV5-8 with TRBJ2-7, with D possibly TRBD1 on 6 matching bases. CDR1 and CDR2 from the germline V gene are SGHTS and YDEGEE. CDR3 length: 15 residues. With 6 bases removed from V and 3 bases from J, the gap between germline ends came to 19 bases. CDR3 sequence (DNA): TGTGCCAGCAATAAACCGGGACATCCAAACTACGAGCAGTACTTC. Its protein is CASNKPGHPNYEQYF.

J is TRBJ1-3 and V is TRBV28, with 7 nucleotides matching TRBD1. J lost 2 bases, V lost 10 bases, and 8 bases had no gene match. CDR1 and CDR2 from the germline V gene are MDHEN and SYDVKM. The CDR3 runs 14 residues. The CDR3: CATRQGLPGNTIYF. The CDR3 DNA reads TGTGCCACTCGACAGGGTCTTCCTGGAAACACCATATATTTT.

The V call is TRBV6-5, the J call TRBJ1-5; TRBD1 matches at 12 bases. The CDR3 runs 15 residues. V was pared by 6 bases and J by 7 bases, with 7 bases of the junction left unmatched. CDR1 is MNHEY, CDR2 SVGAGI, per germline. In DNA form, the CDR3 reads TGTGCCAGCAGAGCCGGGACAGGGGGCAGCCAGCCCCAGCATTTT. Its protein is CASRAGTGGSQPQHF.

The chain carries TRBV7-2 and TRBJ2-1; 13 bases map to TRBD2. Germline assignment: CDR1 SGHTA and CDR2 FQGNSA. Trimming at V came to 6 bases and at J to 0 bases, leaving 8 bases not matched to a gene. This CDR3 region has 18 residues. In DNA form, the CDR3 reads TGTGCCAGCAGACATAGGGGACTAGCGGGGCGCTCCTACAATGAGCAGTTCTTC. This gives the protein CASRHRGLAGRSYNEQFF. Together with reference TRBV7-2 and TRBJ2-1, the CDR3 gives the full variable domain: GAGVSQSPSNKVTEKGKDVELRCDPISGHTALYWYRQSLGQGLEFLIYFQGNSAPDKSGLPSDRFSAERTGGSVSTLTIQRTQQEDSAVYLCASRHRGLAGRSYNEQFFGPGTRLTVL.

J is TRBJ1-1 and V is TRBV11-2; D call uncertain. The CDR3 totals 13 residues. The V and J ends lost 5 bases and 1 base respectively, with 8 bases between them. Germline loops: CDR1 SGHAT, CDR2 FQNNGV. The CDR3 loop reads CASSPVWNTEAFF. Here the CDR3 DNA reads TGTGCCAGCAGCCCCGTGTGGAACACTGAAGCTTTCTTT.

V is TRBV5-1 and J is TRBJ2-7, with 11 bases identical to TRBD2. The CDR3 covers 17 residues. V was pared by 0 bases and J by 3 bases, with 8 bases of the junction left unmatched. Germline CDR1 is SGHRS and CDR2 is YFSETQ. The CDR3 sequence is CASSLGGSLAGGYEQYF. The DNA of the CDR3 is TGCGCCAGCAGCTTGGGGGGCTCTCTAGCGGGAGGCTACGAGCAGTACTTC.

CDR3 nucleotides: TGTGCCAGCAGCCAGCTCCTAGGCGGAGATACGCAGTATTTT. Translating gives CASSQLLGGDTQYF. The rearrangement links TRBV3-1 (or the pseudogene TRBV3-2) to TRBJ2-3; D unclear. The CDR3 contains 14 residues. Trimming took 3 bases from V and 5 from J, leaving 12 bases between them. CDR1 and CDR2 from the germline V gene are LGHDT and YNNKEL (reference sequence).

V gene TRBV19 combines with J gene TRBJ2-6; 8 bases agree with TRBD1. The CDR3 sequence is 17 residues long. The germline V gene encodes CDR1 LNHDA and CDR2 SQIVND (reference sequence). The ends lost 7 bases at V and 0 bases at J; junction bases unmatched: 8. This CDR3 is CASTSGTGNSGANVLTF. As DNA, the CDR3 is TGTGCCAGTACCTCCGGGACAGGCAACTCTGGGGCCAACGTCCTGACTTTC.

The chain uses TRBV6-5 and TRBJ2-1; TRBD2 matches at 15 bases. The V gene end was trimmed by 5 bases and the J gene end by 6 bases; junction bases not matched to a gene: 2. The CDR3 extends over 15 amino acids. CDR1 and CDR2 from the germline V gene are MNHEY and SVGAGI. The chain's CDR3 is CASSRTSGGVNEQFF. The CDR3 nucleotides are TGTGCCAGCAGTAGGACTAGCGGGGGGGTCAATGAGCAGTTCTTC.

This chain connects TRBV6-5 to TRBJ2-7; 11 nucleotides agree with TRBD1. V lost 5 bases and J lost 4; bases outside the gene matches: 7. Germline assignment: CDR1 MNHEY and CDR2 SVGAGI. This CDR3 is built from 15 residues. As DNA, the CDR3 is TGTGCCAGCAGTCTCGGACAGGGGGCGTTTTACGAGCAGTACTTC. Translating gives CASSLGQGAFYEQYF.